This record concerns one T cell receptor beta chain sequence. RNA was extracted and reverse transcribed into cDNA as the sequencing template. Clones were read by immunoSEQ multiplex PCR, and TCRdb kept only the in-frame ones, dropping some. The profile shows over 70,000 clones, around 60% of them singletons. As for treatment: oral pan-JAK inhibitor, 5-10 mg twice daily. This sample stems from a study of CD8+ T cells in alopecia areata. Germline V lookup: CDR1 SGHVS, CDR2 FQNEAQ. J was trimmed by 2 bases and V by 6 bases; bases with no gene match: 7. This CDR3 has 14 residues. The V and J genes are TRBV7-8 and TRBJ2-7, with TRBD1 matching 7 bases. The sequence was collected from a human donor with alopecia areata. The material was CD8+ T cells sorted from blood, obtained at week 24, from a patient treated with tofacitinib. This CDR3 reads CASSQQGSPYEQYF. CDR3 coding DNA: TGTGCCAGCAGTCAACAGGGGTCCCCCTACGAGCAGTACTTC. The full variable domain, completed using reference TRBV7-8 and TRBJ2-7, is GAGVSQSPRYKVAKRGQDVALRCDPISGHVSLFWYQQALGQGPEFLTYFQNEAQLDKSGLPSDRFFAERPEGSVSTLKIQRTQQEDSAVYLCASSQQGSPYEQYFGPGTRLTVT.